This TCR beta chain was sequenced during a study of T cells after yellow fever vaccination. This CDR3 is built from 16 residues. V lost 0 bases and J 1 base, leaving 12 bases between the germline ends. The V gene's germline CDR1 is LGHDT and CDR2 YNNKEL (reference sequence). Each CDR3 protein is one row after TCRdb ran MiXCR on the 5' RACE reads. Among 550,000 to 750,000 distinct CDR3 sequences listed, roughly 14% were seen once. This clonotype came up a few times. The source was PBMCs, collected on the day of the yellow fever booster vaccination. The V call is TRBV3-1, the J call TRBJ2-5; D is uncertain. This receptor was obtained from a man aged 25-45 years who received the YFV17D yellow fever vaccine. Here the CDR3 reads CASSQDLWLPQETQYF. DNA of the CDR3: TGTGCCAGCAGCCAAGATCTGTGGCTCCCCCAAGAGACCCAGTACTTC.